This T cell receptor beta chain is from a study of blood T cell repertoires in COVID-19. At the level of the study: Samples representing acute and convalescent COVID-19 were sourced from the United States, Italy and Spain.

Per the authors' pipeline: Amplification with reference gene primers provided the estimates of nucleated cell counts. Produced via immunoSEQ multiplex PCR; TCRdb's table is partial and in-frame only. For V, J and clone size, that table is used; D and trimming come from the DNA. The sample yields about 200,000 clones, approximately 81% seen once. Study members were between 18 and 89 years old and lived in 24 US regions. Cohorts were determined from participant-reported clinical history. The CDR3 covers 15 residues. Germline values: CDR1 KGHSH, CDR2 LQKENI. Trimming cost V 2 bases and J 4 bases, with 14 bases left between them.

The chain joins TRBV18 to TRBJ1-1; D gene unclear. The clonotype was recovered from a woman aged 45-59 years with acute COVID-19. Sequencing input: PBMCs or T cells enriched from blood (not recorded which). The CDR3 reads CASSPGAGRGTEAFF. The CDR3 region has the DNA TGTGCCAGCTCACCAGGTGCAGGCCGGGGCACTGAAGCTTTCTTT.